This T cell receptor (beta chain) was obtained from a study of beta chain features in type 1 diabetes. Study-level information: Sorted cells examined across all samples numbered around 110,000,000.

The CDR3 is 14 residues long. Trimming shortened V by 0 bases and J by 8 bases, and 16 bases separated the two germline ends. CDR1 and CDR2 (germline): GTSNPN, SVGIG (reference sequence). Study observations and caveats: In all four CD4+ subsets, TCRB CDR3 length was significantly, moderately reduced in type 1 diabetes. Over-representation of high TCR-expressing cells was a possible consequence of cDNA sequencing.

Expressed TCRB transcripts were sequenced, since all the RNA that had been isolated was reverse transcribed. Naive, central memory and regulatory T cell samples yielded around 3.3 million reads on average. Some clones are missing from TCRdb's copy, which holds only in-frame ones; the method was immunoSEQ multiplex PCR. The data contain about 700,000 clones, around 15% of them seen just once; the ten biggest clones take up less than 0.025%. This clone was seen a handful of times. Its target is not known. Sequences were obtained from naive CD4+ T cells from blood. The TCR originated in a man younger than 35 with type 1 diabetes. The rearrangement uses TRBV30 and TRBJ1-2, with unresolved D. The CDR3 sequence is CAWSVLWTATGYTF. Written as DNA, the CDR3 is TGTGCCTGGAGTGTACTCTGGACGGCGACGGGCTACACCTTC.